These 14 T cell receptor beta chains share one sample of origin, sequenced in a study of blood T cell repertoires in COVID-19. Assay: immunoSEQ multiplex PCR; the TCRdb copy retains only in-frame clones and omits some. The sample carries 110,000 or so clones, about 88% recorded once. Sequencing input: peripheral blood. The receptors here all came from a man aged 35 to 55 with acute or convalescent COVID-19.

The rearrangement uses TRBV9 and TRBJ2-3; D not resolved. The CDR3 has 16 amino acids. From germline, CDR1 is SGDLS and CDR2 YYNGEE. V lost 3 bases, J lost 0 bases, and 14 bases lay in between. The CDR3 coding sequence is TGTGCCAGCAGCGGGAGATCTATGGCGAGCACAGATACGCAGTATTTT. This codes for CASSGRSMASTDTQYF.

V is TRBV5-5 and J is TRBJ2-5, with TRBD2 identical over 8 bases. The V segment lost 4 bases and the J segment 0 bases; nucleotides outside the gene matches: 8. CDR1 SGHKS and CDR2 YYEKEE come from the germline V gene (reference sequence). There are 16 residues in the CDR3. The CDR3 nucleotides are TGTGCCAGCAGCCGATCGTTAGCGGGGTACCAAGAGACCCAGTACTTC. It translates to CASSRSLAGYQETQYF.

The chain couples TRBV6-4 to TRBJ2-2; 10 bases are shared with TRBD2. CDR1 and CDR2 from the germline V gene are MRHNA and SNTAGT. CDR3 length: 15 amino acids. Trimming took 4 bases from V and 1 from J; bases not matched to a gene: 0. CDR3 DNA: TGTGCCAGCAGTGCTAGCGGGGGGAACACCGGGGAGCTGTTTTTT. This sequence encodes CASSASGGNTGELFF.

The chain uses TRBV7-3 and TRBJ2-2; tentative D call: TRBD2 (6 bases). Germline assignment: CDR1 SGHTA and CDR2 FQGTGA. V dropped 2 bases and J dropped 6 bases, with 10 bases sitting between them. This CDR3 spans 14 amino acids. The CDR3 sequence is CASSLSEGSGELFF. The DNA of the CDR3 is TGTGCCAGCAGCTTATCGGAGGGTTCCGGGGAGCTGTTTTTT.

The chain links TRBV10-3 to TRBJ2-7; no clear D. Germline CDR1 reads ENHRY; CDR2 reads SYGVKD. The CDR3 runs to 13 residues. The V end was cut by 4 bases, the J end by 1 base, with 8 bases between. CDR3: CAISAWASYEQYF. CDR3 sequence (DNA): TGTGCCATCAGTGCATGGGCTTCCTACGAGCAGTACTTC.

This chain joins TRBV21-1 and TRBJ2-1; the table's D call, TRBD2, has no DNA check behind it. TRBV21-1 is noted as a pseudogene. This CDR3 is built from 14 residues. This chain's CDR3 is CASSKVREEGEQFF. CDR3 in DNA: TGTGCCAGCAGCAAAGTTCGGGAGGAGGGTGAGCAGTTCTTC.

The sample holds one count of this clone. The V call is TRBV2, the J call TRBJ2-3; D ambiguous. In germline, CDR1 is SNHLY, CDR2 FYNNEI. Trimming pared 4 bases from V and 2 bases from J, leaving 10 bases between. The CDR3 loop spans 14 amino acids. CDR3 in amino acids: CASSVIAPTDTQYF. The DNA for the CDR3 is TGTGCCAGCAGTGTAATAGCACCCACAGATACGCAGTATTTT.

This chain uses TRBV19 with TRBJ1-5; the match to TRBD1 covers 9 bases. This CDR3 region has 15 residues. V was clipped by 10 bases and J by 6 bases; unmatched bases: 13. The V gene's germline CDR1 is LNHDA and CDR2 SQIVND (reference sequence). The CDR3 region is CATEQPGQGGQPQHF. DNA for the CDR3: TGTGCCACCGAGCAACCGGGACAGGGTGGTCAGCCCCAGCATTTT.

This chain uses TRBV29-1 with TRBJ1-2; D is uncertain. This CDR3 contains 12 residues. Trimming took 3 bases from V and 4 from J, leaving 9 bases between them. CDR1 and CDR2 from the germline V gene are SQVTM and ANQGSEA. This CDR3 reads CSVDGASYGYTF. The CDR3 DNA reads as TGCAGCGTTGACGGAGCGTCCTATGGCTACACCTTC.

The chain combines TRBV5-4 with TRBJ2-1; TRBD2 aligns across 11 bases. The CDR3 is 15 residues long. Looked up from germline, CDR1 is SGHNT and CDR2 is YYREEE (reference sequence). Trimming took 3 bases from V and 4 from J; bases not matched to a gene: 3. CDR3 in DNA: TGTGCCAGCAGCTCCGGGACTAGCGGTTACAATGAGCAGTTCTTC. It translates to CASSSGTSGYNEQFF.

V is TRBV18 and J is TRBJ2-3; 13 nucleotides line up with TRBD2. Germline values: CDR1 KGHSH, CDR2 LQKENI. Unmatched junction bases numbered 8, after V lost 3 bases and J lost 2 bases. The length of the CDR3 is 18 residues. CDR3 amino acids: CASSPRLAGGRTTDTQYF. The CDR3 DNA is TGTGCCAGCTCACCCAGACTAGCGGGGGGCCGGACCACAGATACGCAGTATTTT.

V usage is TRBV27 and J usage is TRBJ2-1; 10 bases are shared with TRBD2. Trimming at V came to 5 bases and at J to 8 bases, leaving 6 bases not matched to a gene. The CDR3 is 14 amino acids. Germline CDR1 and CDR2: MNHEY and SMNVEV (reference sequence). CDR3 in DNA: TGTGCCAGCAGTCGGCCGGGACTAGCGCATGAGCAGTTCTTC. Translation: CASSRPGLAHEQFF.

The V gene is TRBV10-3, the J gene TRBJ1-6; the match to TRBD1 covers 7 bases. This CDR3 has 13 amino acids. V trimming: 7 bases; J trimming: 9 bases; junction bases outside the gene matches: 6. The germline CDR1 and CDR2 sequences are ENHRY and SYGVKD. The CDR3 region is CAIIVQGSSPLHF. DNA for the CDR3: TGTGCCATCATAGTACAGGGGAGTTCACCCCTCCACTTT.

This chain connects TRBV20-1 to TRBJ2-7; weak D call: TRBD2 (5 bases). The CDR3 extends over 13 amino acids. V lost 3 bases and J lost 0, with 9 bases in between. Looked up from germline, CDR1 is DFQATT and CDR2 is SNEGSKA (reference sequence). This CDR3 reads CSASPRGSYEQYF. The CDR3 coding sequence is TGCAGTGCTAGTCCCCGGGGCTCCTACGAGCAGTACTTC.